The 14 T cell receptor beta chains reported below all come from one sample, sequenced in a study of cytomegalovirus exposure and HLA in healthy donors (dated by TCRdb to the late 2010s). Libraries were constructed by the immunoSEQ multiplex PCR assay. For the multiplex PCR, a mixture combining 60 forward primers for TCR Vbeta segments and 13 reverse primers for TCR Jbeta segments was used. TCRdb's version of the immuneACCESS table is confined to in-frame rearrangements and falls short of the full clone set. An unresolved V gene accounts for under half of the shortfall where checked; the remainder is of unknown origin. Across this sample there are approximately 80,000 clones, with just under 80% seen only once. The ten largest clones represent roughly 2.6% of the sample. Sequenced: PBMCs. These receptors were collected from a male donor in good health and CMV-seropositive.

V usage is TRBV7-3 and J usage is TRBJ2-7, with 8 bases fitting TRBD1. Per germline, CDR1 SGHTA and CDR2 FQGTGA. The junction had 6 bases not matched to a gene; V was cut back by 5 bases and J by 6 bases. The CDR3 covers 13 residues. CDR3 sequence reads: CASSRTGSSEQYF. CDR3 coding DNA: TGTGCCAGCAGCCGGACAGGGAGTAGCGAGCAGTACTTC. Drawing the rest from reference TRBV7-3 and TRBJ2-7, the complete variable domain is GAGVSQTPSNKVTEKGKYVELRCDPISGHTALYWYRQSLGQGPEFLIYFQGTGAADDSGLPNDRFFAVRPEGSVSTLKIQRTERGDSAVYLCASSRTGSSEQYFGPGTRLTVT.

The rearrangement joins TRBV5-6 to TRBJ1-1; D perhaps matches TRBD1 (6 bases). Germline values: CDR1 SGHDT, CDR2 YYEEEE. The CDR3 length is 14 residues. Trimming left V 0 bases short and J 6 bases short, with 12 bases between. The CDR3 loop reads CASSLDRVMAEAFF. The CDR3 DNA is TGTGCCAGCAGCTTGGACAGGGTCATGGCTGAAGCTTTCTTT.

This sequence joins TRBV11-3 and TRBJ2-2; 7 positions match TRBD2. The CDR3 length is 13 residues. V trimming: 3 bases; J trimming: 5 bases; junction bases outside the gene matches: 0. The germline gives CDR1 SGHNT, CDR2 YENEEA. The CDR3 DNA follows: TGTGCCAGCAGCTTTAGCGGGACCGGGGAGCTGTTTTTT. Protein sequence: CASSFSGTGELFF.

This chain uses TRBV28 with TRBJ2-7; TRBD2 matches 7 bases. V lost 8 bases and J lost 0; bases outside the gene matches: 7. CDR3 length equals 14 residues. CDR1 is MDHEN, CDR2 SYDVKM, per germline. The CDR3: CASGKAGLSYEQYF. The DNA for the CDR3 is TGTGCCAGCGGAAAAGCGGGGCTCTCCTACGAGCAGTACTTC.

The chain employs TRBV19 and TRBJ2-3; the match to TRBD2 covers 7 bases. Germline V CDR1 and CDR2: LNHDA, SQIVND (reference sequence). CDR3 length: 12 residues. V shed 6 bases and J 5 bases; nucleotides not matched to a gene: 2. The CDR3 sequence: CASRLAGDTQYF. CDR3 DNA: TGTGCCAGTAGATTAGCGGGAGATACGCAGTATTTT.

This chain joins TRBV4-1 and TRBJ2-1; TRBD2 matches 7 bases. This CDR3 has 16 residues. V shed 1 base, J shed 4 bases, and the junction held 7 bases outside the gene matches. Per germline, CDR1 MGHRA and CDR2 YSYEKL. The CDR3 DNA sequence: TGCGCCAGCAGCCAAGCCGGGGGGAGGGGTTACAATGAGCAGTTCTTC. Protein product: CASSQAGGRGYNEQFF.

The rearrangement links TRBV4-1 to TRBJ1-2; tentative D call: TRBD1 (6 bases). This CDR3 is built from 16 residues. Deletions cut 2 bases from V and 4 bases from J, with 17 bases between. The germline V gene encodes CDR1 MGHRA and CDR2 YSYEKL. CDR3 nucleotides: TGCGCCAGCAGCCAAAGGGACACATTTTTCGGCTATGGCTACACCTTC. Translated, it gives CASSQRDTFFGYGYTF.

The DNA of the CDR3 is TGTGCCTGGAGTGTAAGGCGACTAGCGGGAAACGAGCAGTACTTC. It specifies CAWSVRRLAGNEQYF. This rearrangement joins TRBV30 to TRBJ2-7; 11 bases map to TRBD2. The J segment lost 5 bases and the V segment lost 0 bases, leaving 6 bases of the junction unmatched. The CDR3 sequence is 15 residues long. Germline V gene lookup returns CDR1 GTSNPN and CDR2 SVGIG (reference sequence).

The genes are TRBV28 and TRBJ2-2; D may be TRBD1 (6 bases). This CDR3 region has 13 residues. Germline assignment: CDR1 MDHEN and CDR2 SYDVKM. Deletions cut 8 bases from V and 1 base from J, with 8 bases between. This CDR3 reads CASGQLNTGELFF. The CDR3 nucleotides read TGTGCCAGCGGACAGCTGAACACCGGGGAGCTGTTTTTT.

This sequence joins TRBV2 and TRBJ1-2, with a weak D call TRBD1 (5 bases). Trimming took off 5 bases at V and 3 bases at J, with 16 bases between the two ends. CDR3 length: 15 amino acids. CDR1 and CDR2 (germline): SNHLY, FYNNEI. The DNA of the CDR3 is TGTGCCAGCAGTTTCATGGGGCTAGGCGACTATGGCTACACCTTC. It encodes CASSFMGLGDYGYTF.

This clone was seen a handful of times. The CDR3 region has the DNA TGTGCCAGTAGAGAGACGGGCAGGGGGCTCCGGAACACTGAAGCTTTCTTT. It translates to CASRETGRGLRNTEAFF. The chain has TRBV19 and TRBJ1-1; 8 nucleotides line up with TRBD1. The V and J ends lost 6 bases and 1 base, in that order; junction bases with no gene match: 13. The CDR3 consists of 17 residues. CDR1 is LNHDA, CDR2 SQIVND, per germline (reference sequence). The variable domain in full, with the rest retrieved from reference TRBV19 and TRBJ1-1, is DGGITQSPKYLFRKEGQNVTLSCEQNLNHDAMYWYRQDPGQGLRLIYYSQIVNDFQKGDIAEGYSVSREKKESFPLTVTSAQKNPTAFYLCASRETGRGLRNTEAFFGQGTRLTVV.

The chain employs TRBV6-5 and TRBJ2-2; 15 positions agree with TRBD2. This CDR3 has 16 residues. Germline CDR1 is MNHEY and CDR2 is SVGAGI. After removal of 4 bases from V and 8 bases from J, the junction contained 5 bases not matched to a gene. The CDR3, as DNA: TGTGCCAGCAGTTGCCCGGGGACTAGCGGGAGGGGGGAGCTGTTTTTT. Translated: CASSCPGTSGRGELFF.

The J gene is TRBJ2-3, the V gene TRBV5-6; TRBD2 agrees at 11 bases. CDR1 and CDR2 from the germline V gene are SGHDT and YYEEEE. The trim removed 4 bases at V and 5 bases at J, leaving 6 bases unmatched. The CDR3 runs to 15 residues. In DNA, the CDR3 is TGTGCCAGCAGCGAACTAGCGGGAGTGGTAGATACGCAGTATTTT. It is translated as CASSELAGVVDTQYF.

This chain uses TRBV19 with TRBJ2-7, with a tentative D call TRBD2 (6 bases). V lost 7 bases to trimming and J lost 1 base, with 14 bases between them. CDR3 length: 14 amino acids. CDR1 LNHDA and CDR2 SQIVND come from the germline V gene (reference sequence). CDR3 sequence: CASKDYAGSYEQYF. The CDR3 DNA is TGTGCCAGTAAAGACTACGCGGGATCCTACGAGCAGTACTTC.